These T cell receptor beta chains were read from a single sample in a study of blood T cell repertoires in COVID-19. Profiling relied on immunoSEQ multiplex PCR, and the TCRdb table lists in-frame clones only, not all of them. The sample consists of more than 85,000 clones, 91% of them appearing once. Sequencing used peripheral blood. The receptors derive from a man younger than 35 with acute or convalescent COVID-19. Each CDR3 is given with its conserved first and last residue. D genes are given only for firm matches. For some rows the clone size is stated as once, few or many, or as a class when expanded; others skip it.

d_call,clone_size,cdr3_length,j_call,v_call,cdr3_nt,cdr3_aa
TRBD1,.,14,TRBJ2-3,TRBV6-1,TGTGCCAGCAGTGAGGACAGGGGGCCAGATACGCAGTATTTT,CASSEDRGPDTQYF
TRBD1,.,15,TRBJ1-2,TRBV11-3,TGTGCCAGCAGCTTAGCCGGGACAGATAACTATGGCTACACCTTC,CASSLAGTDNYGYTF
.,.,14,TRBJ1-5,TRBV20-1,TGCAGTGCAAGTACGGGGGGAAGCAATCAGCCCCAGCATTTT,CSASTGGSNQPQHF
TRBD1,.,14,TRBJ1-4,TRBV11-2,TGTGCCAGCAGCTCGGGACAGAGTAATGAAAAACTGTTTTTT,CASSSGQSNEKLFF
TRBD1,.,15,TRBJ1-2,TRBV5-1,TGCGCCAGCAGCCCTTTACAGGGGGCGCCGCGTGGCTACACCTTC,CASSPLQGAPRGYTF
.,.,12,TRBJ1-1,TRBV9,TGTGCCAGCAGCGGCCTGGGCGCTGAAGCTTTCTTT,CASSGLGAEAFF
.,.,19,TRBJ2-5,TRBV20-1,TGCAGTGCTAGTGGGCCCCCTAACCTTGTTAGGACTTCAAAAGAGACCCAGTACTTC,CSASGPPNLVRTSKETQYF
TRBD2,.,14,TRBJ2-7,TRBV4-1,TGCGCCAGCAGCCCCTCCGGGACTAGCGACGAGCAGTACTTC,CASSPSGTSDEQYF
.,.,16,TRBJ2-7,TRBV7-8,TGTGCCAGCAGCTTAGACGAGGCACATGTTTCTTGGGAGCAGTACTTC,CASSLDEAHVSWEQYF
.,.,15,TRBJ2-1,TRBV19,TGTGCCAGTAGTATGGGGGGACCCCCCTACAATGAGCAGTTCTTC,CASSMGGPPYNEQFF
TRBD2,.,14,TRBJ2-2,TRBV6-4,TGTGCCAGCCAGCGGGAGGATAACACCGGGGAGCTGTTTTTT,CASQREDNTGELFF
.,.,15,TRBJ1-2,TRBV3-1/TRBV3-2,TGTGCCAGCAGCCAAGGTGGACAGAGCTACTATGGCTACACCTTC,CASSQGGQSYYGYTF
.,few,14,TRBJ1-2,TRBV19,TGTGCCAGTAGTCCCGCAGGGGCGAGATATGGCTACACCTTC,CASSPAGARYGYTF
.,.,15,TRBJ1-2,TRBV5-5,TGTGCCAGCAGCTTGGAAGGAGGGGCGGTGGATGGCTACACCTTC,CASSLEGGAVDGYTF
.,once,10,TRBJ2-5,TRBV30,TGTGCCTGGAGCAGCGGGACCCAGTACTTC,CAWSSGTQYF
.,.,14,TRBJ1-5,TRBV4-1,TGCGCCAGCAGCCCGACAGTGAACAATCAGCCCCAGCATTTT,CASSPTVNNQPQHF
.,.,14,TRBJ1-1,TRBV7-6,TGTGCCAGCTCACCTGTCCCAGGGGACACTGAAGCTTTCTTT,CASSPVPGDTEAFF
.,.,14,TRBJ2-1,TRBV5-1,TGCGCCAGCAGCTTGGCCGATAGATGGGGCGAGCAGTTCTTC,CASSLADRWGEQFF
TRBD1,.,16,TRBJ1-6,TRBV3-1/TRBV3-2,TGTGCCAGCAGCCAAGACAGGGGGATTGGCAATTCACCCCTCCACTTT,CASSQDRGIGNSPLHF
.,.,15,TRBJ2-6,TRBV29-1,TGCAGCGTCCTATTACAGCTCTCTGGGGCCAACGTCCTGACTTTC,CSVLLQLSGANVLTF
TRBD1,.,17,TRBJ1-1,TRBV19,TGTGCCAGTAGTATCAAGTCAGGGGGTCAGGTCAACACTGAAGCTTTCTTT,CASSIKSGGQVNTEAFF
.,.,14,TRBJ1-5,TRBV4-1,TGCGCCAGCAGCCAAGAGCCGGGGAATCAGCCCCAGCATTTT,CASSQEPGNQPQHF
TRBD1,.,13,TRBJ1-6,TRBV12-3/TRBV12-4,TGTGCCAGCAGCCTTACAGGGGATTCACCCCTCCACTTT,CASSLTGDSPLHF
TRBD1,.,16,TRBJ2-3,TRBV5-1,TGCGCCAGCAGCTTGGACCGGACAGGGGGCGCAGATACGCAGTATTTT,CASSLDRTGGADTQYF
TRBD1,.,14,TRBJ1-2,TRBV7-9,TGTGCCAGCAGGCGGAGGACAGGGGGCAATGGCTACACCTTC,CASRRRTGGNGYTF
.,.,16,TRBJ2-1,TRBV5-1,TGCGCCAGCACAATAGGAGACAGGAGCTCCTACAATGAGCAGTTCTTC,CASTIGDRSSYNEQFF
TRBD1,.,13,TRBJ1-4,TRBV12-3/TRBV12-4,TGTGCCAGCACCTGGGACAGGGAGGAAAAACTGTTTTTT,CASTWDREEKLFF
TRBD1,.,17,TRBJ2-6,TRBV24-1,TGTGCCACCAGTGACCCCGGGACAGGGCTTGGGGCCAACGTCCTGACTTTC,CATSDPGTGLGANVLTF
TRBD1,.,15,TRBJ2-5,TRBV7-9,TGTGCCAGCAGCTTAGGTGGGACAGGGTCGGAGACCCAGTACTTC,CASSLGGTGSETQYF
TRBD2,.,19,TRBJ2-7,TRBV9,TGTGCCAGCAGCACACCCCTATGGGCTAGCGGGGGGGAGGTCTACGAGCAGTACTTC,CASSTPLWASGGEVYEQYF
.,.,13,TRBJ1-4,TRBV5-1,TGCGCCAGCAGCGGAGCAACTAATGAAAAACTGTTTTTT,CASSGATNEKLFF
TRBD1,.,15,TRBJ1-5,TRBV5-1,TGCGCCAGCAGCTTGGCACCGGGACAGAATCAGCCCCAGCATTTT,CASSLAPGQNQPQHF
.,once,11,TRBJ1-1,TRBV6-5,TGTGCCAGCAGTTTTTATACTGAAGCTTTCTTT,CASSFYTEAFF
TRBD1,.,14,TRBJ1-6,TRBV20-1,TGCAGTGCTAGTCGGGACAGGGAGAATTCACCCCTCCACTTT,CSASRDRENSPLHF
.,.,14,TRBJ1-2,TRBV5-6,TGTGCCAGCATCCCCAAATTTCCAGGGTCTGGCTACACCTTC,CASIPKFPGSGYTF
TRBD2,.,17,TRBJ2-3,TRBV5-4,TGTGCCAGCAGCTTGTCCCGGACTAGCGGGGGCACAGATACGCAGTATTTT,CASSLSRTSGGTDTQYF
TRBD2,.,16,TRBJ2-2,TRBV9,TGTGCCAGCAGCGTAGAAAGCGGGACCTCCGTCGGGGAGCTGTTTTTT,CASSVESGTSVGELFF
TRBD2,.,17,TRBJ2-5,TRBV7-7,TGTGCCAGCAGCTCGGGACTAGCGGGGCGATCGCAAGAGACCCAGTACTTC,CASSSGLAGRSQETQYF
.,.,16,TRBJ1-3,TRBV5-4,TGTGCCAGCAGCTTGTGGGGAGTGGGGTCTGGAAACACCATATATTTT,CASSLWGVGSGNTIYF
TRBD1,.,14,TRBJ1-5,TRBV10-3,TGTGCCATCAGTGGTGACAGGGGAGGCCAGCCCCAGCATTTT,CAISGDRGGQPQHF
.,.,15,TRBJ1-3,TRBV5-1,TGCGCCAGCAGCTTGTATTCAGGGGCTGGAAACACCATATATTTT,CASSLYSGAGNTIYF
TRBD1,few,15,TRBJ2-7,TRBV14,TGTGCCAGCAGCCACATCGGGACAGGGCCCTACGAGCAGTACTTC,CASSHIGTGPYEQYF
TRBD1,.,15,TRBJ2-7,TRBV9,TGTGCCAGCAGCGGACACCGGGACAGGGTAACCGAGCAGTACTTC,CASSGHRDRVTEQYF
TRBD1,.,16,TRBJ2-3,TRBV5-6,TGTGCCAGCAGTTCCGGACAGGCGGCAAACACAGATACGCAGTATTTT,CASSSGQAANTDTQYF
TRBD2,.,15,TRBJ2-3,TRBV30,TGTGCCTGGGATGGGACTAGCGGGGGGCCAGGGACGCAGTATTTT,CAWDGTSGGPGTQYF
.,.,11,TRBJ1-2,TRBV20-1,TGCAGTGCTAGTAAAGGGGGTGGCTACACCTTC,CSASKGGGYTF
.,.,13,TRBJ2-7,TRBV25-1,TGTGCCAGCAGTGGGGCAGGGGACTACGAGCAGTACTTC,CASSGAGDYEQYF
TRBD1,.,14,TRBJ2-5,TRBV18,TGTGCCAGCTCACTCGGACAGGGCAAAGAGACCCAGTACTTC,CASSLGQGKETQYF
TRBD2,.,15,TRBJ2-7,TRBV5-6,TGTGCCAGCAGCTTACTAGCGGGAGAAAGGTACGAGCAGTACTTC,CASSLLAGERYEQYF
.,.,12,TRBJ1-2,TRBV3-1/TRBV3-2,TGTGCCAGCAGCCCTCTGAGAGGTGGCTACACCTTC,CASSPLRGGYTF
TRBD1,once,15,TRBJ1-5,TRBV7-2,TGTGCCAGCAGCCTGGGACAGTATAGCAATCAGCCCCAGCATTTT,CASSLGQYSNQPQHF
TRBD2,.,19,TRBJ2-5,TRBV6-1,TGTGCCAGCAGTGAACTTAGGACTAGCGGGGGGGCCGGTCAAGAGACCCAGTACTTC,CASSELRTSGGAGQETQYF
TRBD1,once,16,TRBJ1-4,TRBV27,TGTGCCAGCACCAGGACAGGGGGCGCGGAAAATGAAAAACTGTTTTTT,CASTRTGGAENEKLFF
.,.,13,TRBJ1-2,TRBV19,TGTGCCAGTAGTATAGAACCCGAGAGTGGCTACACCTTC,CASSIEPESGYTF
.,.,14,TRBJ2-5,TRBV30,TGTGCCTGGAGTCCTCTGGGCAGGCGAGAGACCCAGTACTTC,CAWSPLGRRETQYF
.,.,14,TRBJ1-5,TRBV20-1,TGCAGTGCTAGTCCCGACGGGAGCAATCAGCCCCAGCATTTT,CSASPDGSNQPQHF
TRBD1,.,16,TRBJ2-2,TRBV28,TGTGCCAGCAGTTTATCAGGGACAGGGACGGGCGGGGAGCTGTTTTTT,CASSLSGTGTGGELFF
TRBD1,.,16,TRBJ2-7,TRBV19,TGTGCCAGTAGTTTCCACCCCGGGACAGGAGATTACGAGCAGTACTTC,CASSFHPGTGDYEQYF
TRBD2,.,15,TRBJ2-3,TRBV24-1,TGTGCCACCAGTGATTTCCGCGGGAGTGTGGATACGCAGTATTTT,CATSDFRGSVDTQYF